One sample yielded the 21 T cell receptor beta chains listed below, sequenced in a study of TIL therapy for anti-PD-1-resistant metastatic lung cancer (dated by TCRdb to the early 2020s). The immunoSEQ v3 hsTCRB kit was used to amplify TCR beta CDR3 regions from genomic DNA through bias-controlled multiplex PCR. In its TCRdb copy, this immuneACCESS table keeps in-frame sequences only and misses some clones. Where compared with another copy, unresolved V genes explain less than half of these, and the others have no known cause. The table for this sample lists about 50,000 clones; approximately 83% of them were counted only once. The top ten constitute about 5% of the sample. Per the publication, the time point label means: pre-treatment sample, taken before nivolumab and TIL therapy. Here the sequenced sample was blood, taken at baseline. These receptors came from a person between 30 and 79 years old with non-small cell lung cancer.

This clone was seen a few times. The CDR3 loop reads CASSGRHSNQPQHF. CDR3 sequence (DNA): TGTGCCAGTAGTGGCAGGCATAGCAATCAGCCCCAGCATTTT. The rearrangement uses TRBV19 and TRBJ1-5; D gene unclear. The CDR3 totals 14 residues. CDR1 is LNHDA, CDR2 SQIVND, per germline (reference sequence). Deletions cut 5 bases from V and 0 bases from J, with 8 bases between.

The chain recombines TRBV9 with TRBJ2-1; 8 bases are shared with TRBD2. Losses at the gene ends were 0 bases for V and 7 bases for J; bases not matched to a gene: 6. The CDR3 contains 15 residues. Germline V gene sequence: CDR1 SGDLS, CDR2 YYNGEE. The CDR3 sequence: CASSVERGGLNEQFF. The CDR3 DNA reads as TGTGCCAGCAGCGTAGAACGCGGGGGGTTGAATGAGCAGTTCTTC.

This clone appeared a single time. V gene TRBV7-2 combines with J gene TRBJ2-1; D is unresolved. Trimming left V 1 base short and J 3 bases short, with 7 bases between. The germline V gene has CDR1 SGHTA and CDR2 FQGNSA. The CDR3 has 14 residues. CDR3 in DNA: TGTGCCAGCAGCTTAGGGTCGGACTACAATGAGCAGTTCTTC. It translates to CASSLGSDYNEQFF.

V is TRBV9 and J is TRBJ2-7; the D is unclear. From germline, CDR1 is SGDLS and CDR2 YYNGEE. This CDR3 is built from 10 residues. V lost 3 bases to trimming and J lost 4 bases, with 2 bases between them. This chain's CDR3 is CASSGYEQYF. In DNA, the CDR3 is TGTGCCAGCAGCGGGTACGAGCAGTACTTC.

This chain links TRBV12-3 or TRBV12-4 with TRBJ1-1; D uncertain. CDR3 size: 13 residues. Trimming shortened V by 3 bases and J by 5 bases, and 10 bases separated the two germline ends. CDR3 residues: CASSLWGATEAFF. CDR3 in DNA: TGTGCCAGCAGTTTGTGGGGTGCGACTGAAGCTTTCTTT.

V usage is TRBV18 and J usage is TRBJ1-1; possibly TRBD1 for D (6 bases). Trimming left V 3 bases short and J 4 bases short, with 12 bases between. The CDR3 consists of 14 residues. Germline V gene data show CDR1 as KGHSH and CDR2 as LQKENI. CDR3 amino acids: CASSPLQGVTEAFF. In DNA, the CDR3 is TGTGCCAGCTCACCCTTACAGGGTGTCACTGAAGCTTTCTTT.

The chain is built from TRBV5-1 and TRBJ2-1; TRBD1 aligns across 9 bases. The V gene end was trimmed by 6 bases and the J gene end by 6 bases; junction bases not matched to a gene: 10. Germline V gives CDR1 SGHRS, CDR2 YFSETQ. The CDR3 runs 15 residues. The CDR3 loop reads CASTGRTGASNEQFF. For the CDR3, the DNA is TGCGCCAGCACAGGGCGGACAGGGGCCAGCAATGAGCAGTTCTTC.

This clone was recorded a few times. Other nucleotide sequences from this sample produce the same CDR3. CDR3 loop: CASSPTGDEKLFF. In DNA form, the CDR3 reads TGTGCCAGCTCGCCCACAGGGGACGAAAAACTGTTTTTT. The V and J genes are TRBV18 and TRBJ1-4; the match to TRBD1 covers 7 bases. This CDR3 spans 13 amino acids. CDR1 and CDR2 (germline): KGHSH, LQKENI. Trimming took 6 bases from V and 8 from J; bases not matched to a gene: 6.

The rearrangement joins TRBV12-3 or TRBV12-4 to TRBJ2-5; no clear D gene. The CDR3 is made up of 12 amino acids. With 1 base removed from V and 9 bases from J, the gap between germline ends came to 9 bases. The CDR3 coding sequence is TGTGCCAGCAGTTTAGAAGGAATGGCCCAGTACTTC. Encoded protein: CASSLEGMAQYF.

In DNA form, the CDR3 reads TGTGCCAGCAGCAAACACGGGACTAGCGGGAGGAGCGAGCAGTACTTC. This gives the protein CASSKHGTSGRSEQYF. The chain links TRBV3-1 (or the pseudogene TRBV3-2) to TRBJ2-7; 15 bases agree with TRBD2. The ends lost 5 bases at V and 6 bases at J; junction bases unmatched: 8. The CDR3 length is 16 residues. Germline CDR1 is LGHDT and CDR2 is YNNKEL (reference sequence).

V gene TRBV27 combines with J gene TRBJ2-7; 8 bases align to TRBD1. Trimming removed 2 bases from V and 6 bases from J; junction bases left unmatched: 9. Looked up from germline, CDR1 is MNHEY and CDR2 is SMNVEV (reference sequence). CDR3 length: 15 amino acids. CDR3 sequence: CASSLARTGFLEQYF. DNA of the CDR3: TGTGCCAGCAGTTTAGCTAGGACAGGGTTCCTCGAGCAGTACTTC.

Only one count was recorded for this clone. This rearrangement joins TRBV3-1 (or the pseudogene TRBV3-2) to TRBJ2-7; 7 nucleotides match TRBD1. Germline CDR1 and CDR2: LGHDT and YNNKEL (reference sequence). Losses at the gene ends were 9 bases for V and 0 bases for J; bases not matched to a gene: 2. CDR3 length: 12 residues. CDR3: CASGDSSYEQYF. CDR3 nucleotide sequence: TGTGCCAGTGGGGACAGCTCCTACGAGCAGTACTTC.

This chain's CDR3 is CASRGRGRDTGELFF. DNA for the CDR3: TGTGCCAGCAGGGGCAGGGGGCGGGACACCGGGGAGCTGTTTTTT. The chain has TRBV3-1 (or the pseudogene TRBV3-2) and TRBJ2-2; 8 bases are shared with TRBD1. Germline V gives CDR1 LGHDT, CDR2 YNNKEL (reference sequence). J was trimmed by 3 bases and V by 6 bases; bases with no gene match: 6. This CDR3 has 15 residues.

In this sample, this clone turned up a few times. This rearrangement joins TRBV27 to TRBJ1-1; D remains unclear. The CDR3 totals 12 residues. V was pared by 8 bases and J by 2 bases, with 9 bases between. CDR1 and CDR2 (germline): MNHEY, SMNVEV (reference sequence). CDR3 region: CASWTANTEAFF. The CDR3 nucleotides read TGTGCCAGCTGGACGGCAAACACTGAAGCTTTCTTT.

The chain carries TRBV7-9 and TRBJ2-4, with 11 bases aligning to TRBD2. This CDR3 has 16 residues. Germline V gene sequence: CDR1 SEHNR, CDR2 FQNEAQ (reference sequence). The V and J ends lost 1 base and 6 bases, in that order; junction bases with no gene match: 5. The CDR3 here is CASSLVGLAGGNIQYF. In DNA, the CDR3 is TGTGCCAGCAGCTTAGTTGGGCTAGCGGGAGGAAACATTCAGTACTTC.

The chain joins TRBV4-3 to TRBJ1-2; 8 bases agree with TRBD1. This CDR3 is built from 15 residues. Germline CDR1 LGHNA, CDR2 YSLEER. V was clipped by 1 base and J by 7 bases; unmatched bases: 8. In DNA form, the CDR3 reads TGCGCCAGCAGCCAAGTAGTAGGGACAGGACTTGGCTACACCTTC. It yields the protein CASSQVVGTGLGYTF.

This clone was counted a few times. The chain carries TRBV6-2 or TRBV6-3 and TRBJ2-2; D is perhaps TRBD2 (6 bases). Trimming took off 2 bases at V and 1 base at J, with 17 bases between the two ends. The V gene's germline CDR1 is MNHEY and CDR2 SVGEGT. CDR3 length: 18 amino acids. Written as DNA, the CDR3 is TGTGCCAGCAGTTACACGACCAAGAGCGGGCAGAACACCGGGGAGCTGTTTTTT. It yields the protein CASSYTTKSGQNTGELFF.

The CDR3 spells CASSLDSTDTQYF. Here the CDR3 DNA reads TGTGCCAGCAGTCTTGACAGCACAGATACGCAGTATTTT. The chain has TRBV28 and TRBJ2-3; unclear D gene. CDR1 is MDHEN, CDR2 SYDVKM, per germline. V lost 5 bases and J lost 0, with 6 bases in between. The CDR3 covers 13 residues.

In DNA, the CDR3 is TGTGCCAGCAGCTCCCCGGACAGGTCCTACGAGCAGTACTTC. This translates into CASSSPDRSYEQYF. This chain uses TRBV28 with TRBJ2-7, with 7 bases fitting TRBD1. CDR1 and CDR2 from the germline V gene are MDHEN and SYDVKM. The CDR3 runs to 14 residues. Losses at the gene ends were 6 bases for V and 1 base for J; bases not matched to a gene: 6.

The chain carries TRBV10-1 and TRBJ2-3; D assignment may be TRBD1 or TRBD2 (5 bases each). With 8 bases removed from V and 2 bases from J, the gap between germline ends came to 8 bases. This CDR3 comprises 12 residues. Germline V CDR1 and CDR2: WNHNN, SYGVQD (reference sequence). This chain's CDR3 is CASGGDTDTQYF. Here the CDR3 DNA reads TGCGCCAGCGGGGGAGACACAGATACGCAGTATTTT.

The chain's CDR3 is CASSHTGTINTEAFF. The CDR3 nucleotides are TGCGCCAGCAGCCATACCGGGACAATCAACACTGAAGCTTTCTTT. The gene calls are TRBV4-3 and TRBJ1-1; possible D gene TRBD1, 6 bases. Per the germline V gene, CDR1 is LGHNA and CDR2 is YSLEER. CDR3 length equals 15 residues. Trimming left V 3 bases short and J 2 bases short, with 13 bases between.